The rows below give T cell receptor beta chains drawn from one sample of a study of blood T cell repertoires in COVID-19. Some clones are missing from TCRdb's copy, which holds only in-frame ones; the method was immunoSEQ multiplex PCR. The profile shows 350,000 to 550,000 clones, 85% to 90% of them singletons. Input material: peripheral blood. The source of these receptors is a woman aged 25 to 39 with acute or convalescent COVID-19. Both conserved end residues are part of each CDR3.

V gene: TRBV5-1; J gene: TRBJ2-7; CDR3 protein: CASSLGQGTEQYF
V gene: TRBV7-3; J gene: TRBJ2-1; CDR3 protein: CASSATGTSGYNEQFF
V gene: TRBV6-1; J gene: TRBJ1-2; CDR3 protein: CASSEKGRVAGANYGYTF
V gene: TRBV29-1; J gene: TRBJ1-2; CDR3 protein: CSAEDRGQSGYTF
V gene: TRBV6-2/TRBV6-3; J gene: TRBJ1-1; CDR3 protein: CASSYETVARAEAFF
V gene: TRBV7-2; J gene: TRBJ2-1; CDR3 protein: CASSFEAGNNEQFF
V gene: TRBV28; J gene: TRBJ1-1; CDR3 protein: CASSLQAIREAFF
V gene: TRBV6-5; J gene: TRBJ2-5; CDR3 protein: CASSYSTVIQETQYF
V gene: TRBV28; J gene: TRBJ1-6; CDR3 protein: CASSARTGINNSPLHF
V gene: TRBV5-1; J gene: TRBJ1-5; CDR3 protein: CASSLAGEGQPQHF
V gene: TRBV3-1/TRBV3-2; J gene: TRBJ1-1; CDR3 protein: CASSRTGGTEAFF
V gene: TRBV7-2; J gene: TRBJ1-6; CDR3 protein: CASSSQGSSPLHF
V gene: TRBV18; J gene: TRBJ1-1; CDR3 protein: CASSRGTGGLNTEAFF
V gene: TRBV29-1; J gene: TRBJ2-1; CDR3 protein: CSVVGAGTPHNEQFF
V gene: TRBV10-2; J gene: TRBJ2-5; CDR3 protein: CASRGISGGADETQYF
V gene: TRBV5-4; J gene: TRBJ2-5; CDR3 protein: CASSLAGGAGETQYF
V gene: TRBV14; J gene: TRBJ1-1; CDR3 protein: CASSQPGLWTEAFF
V gene: TRBV5-4; J gene: TRBJ2-7; CDR3 protein: CASSLGIGEQYF
V gene: TRBV19; J gene: TRBJ1-2; CDR3 protein: CASSKDSANYGYTF
V gene: TRBV2; J gene: TRBJ1-5; CDR3 protein: CASSGTGYKAQPQHF
V gene: TRBV10-3; J gene: TRBJ2-3; CDR3 protein: CAISSGGMQTDTQYF
V gene: TRBV5-1; J gene: TRBJ1-1; CDR3 protein: CASSGQGQLNTEAFF
V gene: TRBV5-4; J gene: TRBJ2-7; CDR3 protein: CASSLIGGYEQYF
V gene: TRBV12-3/TRBV12-4; J gene: TRBJ2-5; CDR3 protein: CASSLDSRGTQYF
V gene: TRBV13; J gene: TRBJ2-3; CDR3 protein: CASSLVLTDTQYF
V gene: TRBV28; J gene: TRBJ1-2; CDR3 protein: CASSFHRDRGIGGYTF
V gene: TRBV15; J gene: TRBJ1-4; CDR3 protein: CATSREGGWEKLFF
V gene: TRBV9; J gene: TRBJ2-5; CDR3 protein: CASSVTPGGLQETQYF
V gene: TRBV27; J gene: TRBJ2-5; CDR3 protein: CASSSGFQETQYF
V gene: TRBV29-1; J gene: TRBJ1-1; CDR3 protein: CSVVAGEAFF
V gene: TRBV6-5; J gene: TRBJ1-2; CDR3 protein: CASSRGGKVYGYTF
V gene: TRBV28; J gene: TRBJ2-1; CDR3 protein: CASSRVGGGPENEQFF
V gene: TRBV10-1; J gene: TRBJ1-6; CDR3 protein: CASSRTPVSYNSPLHF
V gene: TRBV5-1; J gene: TRBJ1-5; CDR3 protein: CASSLGGDQPQHF
V gene: TRBV10-1; J gene: TRBJ1-2; CDR3 protein: CASPYPSDSIYGYTF
V gene: TRBV5-1; J gene: TRBJ2-5; CDR3 protein: CASSPASPETQYF
V gene: TRBV4-2; J gene: TRBJ2-7; CDR3 protein: CASSQRTGTSFSEQYF
V gene: TRBV30; J gene: TRBJ1-3; CDR3 protein: CAWSARGGAGNTIYF
V gene: TRBV5-4; J gene: TRBJ1-6; CDR3 protein: CASSEGQYNSPLHF
V gene: TRBV19; J gene: TRBJ2-2; CDR3 protein: CASSDTGELFF
V gene: TRBV4-2; J gene: TRBJ2-2; CDR3 protein: CASSPRQGTGELFF
V gene: TRBV29-1; J gene: TRBJ1-4; CDR3 protein: CSVAGGPSTNEKLFF
V gene: TRBV11-2; J gene: TRBJ2-3; CDR3 protein: CASSAKQGGYDTQYF
V gene: TRBV19; J gene: TRBJ2-2; CDR3 protein: CASINRGMSGELFF
V gene: TRBV11-2; J gene: TRBJ2-1; CDR3 protein: CASSSRVSYNEQFF
V gene: TRBV19; J gene: TRBJ1-2; CDR3 protein: CASRKTALRERDYGYTF
V gene: TRBV5-4; J gene: TRBJ1-6; CDR3 protein: CASSSYQGGTYNSPLHF
V gene: TRBV19; J gene: TRBJ1-2; CDR3 protein: CASTRTGSYGYTF
V gene: TRBV7-2; J gene: TRBJ2-7; CDR3 protein: CASSFHRQGGEQYF
V gene: TRBV18; J gene: TRBJ2-5; CDR3 protein: CASSPGYGPQETQYF
V gene: TRBV10-2; J gene: TRBJ1-1; CDR3 protein: CASSPGTFMNTEAFF
V gene: TRBV5-5; J gene: TRBJ1-1; CDR3 protein: CASSLGGEGRTEAFF
V gene: TRBV7-8; J gene: TRBJ1-1; CDR3 protein: CASSNRGRAVGEAFF
V gene: TRBV11-2; J gene: TRBJ1-1; CDR3 protein: CASSPVGAQAKNTEAFF
V gene: TRBV7-9; J gene: TRBJ2-1; CDR3 protein: CASSPPADSYNEQFF